The table lists the clone carrying this T cell receptor beta chain with many counts. Its specificity is unknown. The data originate from a study of regulatory T cells in long-lasting Graves disease. General observations from the study: Repertoires from persistent disease leaned toward TRBV28, TRBJ1-2 and TRBJ2-5.

The length of the CDR3 is 14 residues. Germline V CDR1 and CDR2: LGHDT, YNNKEL (reference sequence). Arm-PCR of CDR3 regions and iRepertoire HTBI primers were used to build TCR beta libraries. TCRdb called the multiplex PCR reads again in MiXCR, with one record for every CDR3 protein. The sample lists over 350,000 distinct CDR3 sequences, 12% to 15% occurring once. Noted time point: newly diagnosed GD, antithyroid drugs for less than 3 months. PBMCs provided the RNA from which the TCR library was made. The same sample was also studied in work on T cells in Graves' hyperthyroidism and ophthalmopathy. According to that study: Clinical symptoms, serum thyroxine and TRAb, thyroid ultrasound and orbital computed tomography together formed the diagnostic basis.

This TCR was sampled from a woman between 50 and 59 years old with Graves disease. This chain joins TRBV3-1 and TRBJ2-3, with 11 bases fitting TRBD2. The J call may be wrong; the DNA end is better matched by TRBJ2-1. Source: peripheral blood mononuclear cells (PBMCs), taken at new diagnosis, from a patient treated with antithyroid drugs. The CDR3 DNA reads TGTGCCAGCAGCCAAGAGGGACTAGCGGCTGAGCAGTTCTTC. Residues: CASSQEGLAAEQFF.